A selection of T cell receptor beta chains follows, all from one sample in a study of blood T cell repertoires in COVID-19. Clones were sequenced by immunoSEQ multiplex PCR, and TCRdb holds only the in-frame ones, with some missing. The table lists around 40,000 clones, around 80% of them singletons. Material: peripheral blood. The receptors come from a man of 80 years or more with active or convalescent COVID-19. Both conserved end residues are trimmed from each CDR3. For some rows the clone size is stated as once, few or many, or as a class when expanded; others skip it.

v_gene	j_gene	abundance	CDR3aa
TRBV27	TRBJ1-1	.	ASSLDRGYSEAF
TRBV11-3	TRBJ1-1	.	ASSLQGGTEAF
TRBV7-2	TRBJ2-5	.	ASSPDRGRETQY
TRBV3-1/TRBV3-2	TRBJ1-2	.	ASSQQGKGYT
TRBV18	TRBJ2-3	.	ASSTTVADTQY
TRBV19	TRBJ2-1	few	ASRIAGDYNEQF
TRBV9	TRBJ1-5	few	ASSVEGREDQPQH
TRBV7-3	TRBJ1-3	.	ASSPGSGDGNTIY
TRBV18	TRBJ2-2	.	ASSPNSLANTGELF
TRBV9	TRBJ1-1	.	ASSTGQGDPAF
TRBV19	TRBJ1-3	.	ASSPREGNTIY
TRBV7-3	TRBJ1-5	.	ASSFRHQGNQPQH
TRBV10-1	TRBJ2-7	.	ASSESTSLSYEQY
TRBV6-2/TRBV6-3	TRBJ1-6	.	ASSSGTGHSPLH
TRBV10-3	TRBJ2-7	.	AISEFQIAGGSYEQY
TRBV6-1	TRBJ2-3	.	ASSESGWDTDTQY
TRBV19	TRBJ2-1	.	ASSIGAGTGGHEQF
TRBV5-6	TRBJ1-3	.	ASSLWPAGNTIY
TRBV27	TRBJ1-5	.	ASSLLASNQPQH
TRBV19	TRBJ2-1	.	ASRPQGRHEQF
TRBV9	TRBJ2-5	.	ASSDRDRQETQY
TRBV7-2	TRBJ2-3	once	ASSLELAGTYTDTQY
TRBV5-1	TRBJ2-5	.	ASSLLSTQETQY
TRBV30	TRBJ2-2	.	AWSVRWTSGKGELF
TRBV7-9	TRBJ2-3	.	ASSLNWREDDTQY
TRBV19	TRBJ2-2	few	ARAGGRWTGELF
TRBV7-3	TRBJ1-1	.	ASSGTGGTEAF
TRBV6-4	TRBJ2-3	.	ASSVKAGAQDTQY
TRBV19	TRBJ1-5	.	ASTPRVAGNQPQH
TRBV4-2	TRBJ1-6	.	ASNRGGRPDNSPLH
TRBV19	TRBJ2-7	.	ASSIEQGSSYEQY
TRBV4-3	TRBJ1-2	.	ASSQEGGEPSRGYT
TRBV19	TRBJ2-2	.	ASSIVGGANTGELF
TRBV11-2	TRBJ2-7	.	ASSLGLAGASYEQY
TRBV9	TRBJ2-4	.	ASSVEEGRGRGIQY
TRBV19	TRBJ2-2	.	ASRERGTGELF
TRBV11-3	TRBJ2-3	.	ASSSEGADTQY
TRBV2	TRBJ2-2	.	ASIRDPTGELF
TRBV28	TRBJ1-2	.	ATYSGQGLNYGYT
TRBV12-3/TRBV12-4	TRBJ1-1	.	ASSLSYTEAF
TRBV9	TRBJ2-5	.	ASSEGRRETQY
TRBV6-2/TRBV6-3	TRBJ2-7	few	ASSGAGGDYEQY
TRBV5-1	TRBJ2-7	.	ASSSTGLAGGYEQY
TRBV6-5	TRBJ2-7	.	ATTGYQSNEQY